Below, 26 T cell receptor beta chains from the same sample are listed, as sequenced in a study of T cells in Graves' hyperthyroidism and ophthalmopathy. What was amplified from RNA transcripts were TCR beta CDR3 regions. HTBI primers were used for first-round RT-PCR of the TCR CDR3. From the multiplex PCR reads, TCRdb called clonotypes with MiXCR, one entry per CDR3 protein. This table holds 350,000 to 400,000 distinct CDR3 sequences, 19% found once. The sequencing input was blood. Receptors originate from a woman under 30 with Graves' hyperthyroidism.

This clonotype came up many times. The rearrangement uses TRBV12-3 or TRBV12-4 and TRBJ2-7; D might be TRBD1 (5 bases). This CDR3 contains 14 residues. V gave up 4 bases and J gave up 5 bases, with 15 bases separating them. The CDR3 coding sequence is TGTGCCAGCAGTTCGACAGCCTTTGTCGACGAGCAGTACTTC. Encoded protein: CASSSTAFVDEQYF.

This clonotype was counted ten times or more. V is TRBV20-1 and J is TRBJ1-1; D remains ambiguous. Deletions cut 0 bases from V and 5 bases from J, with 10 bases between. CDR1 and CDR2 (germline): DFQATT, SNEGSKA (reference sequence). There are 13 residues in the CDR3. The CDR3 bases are TGCAGTGCTAGAGAGGGCCGGGGTACTGAAGCTTTCTTT. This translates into CSAREGRGTEAFF.

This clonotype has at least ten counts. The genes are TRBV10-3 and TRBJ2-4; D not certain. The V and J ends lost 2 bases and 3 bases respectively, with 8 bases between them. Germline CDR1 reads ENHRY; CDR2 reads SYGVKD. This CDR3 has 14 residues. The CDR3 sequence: CAISEGEIKNIQYF. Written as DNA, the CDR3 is TGTGCCATCAGTGAGGGGGAAATCAAAAACATTCAGTACTTC.

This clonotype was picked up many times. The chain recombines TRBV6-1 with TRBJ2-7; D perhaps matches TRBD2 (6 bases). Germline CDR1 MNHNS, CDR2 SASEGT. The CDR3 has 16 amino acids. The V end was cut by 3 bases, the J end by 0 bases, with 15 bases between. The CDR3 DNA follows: TGTGCCAGCAGTGAGGGGGACCGGGACTTCTCCTACGAGCAGTACTTC. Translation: CASSEGDRDFSYEQYF.

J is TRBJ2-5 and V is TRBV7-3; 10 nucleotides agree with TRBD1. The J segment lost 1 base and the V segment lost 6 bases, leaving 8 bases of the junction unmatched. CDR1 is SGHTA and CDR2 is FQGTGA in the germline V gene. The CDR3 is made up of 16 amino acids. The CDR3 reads CASRRFRDRGQETQYF. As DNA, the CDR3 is TGTGCCAGCAGGAGATTCCGGGACAGGGGCCAAGAGACCCAGTACTTC.

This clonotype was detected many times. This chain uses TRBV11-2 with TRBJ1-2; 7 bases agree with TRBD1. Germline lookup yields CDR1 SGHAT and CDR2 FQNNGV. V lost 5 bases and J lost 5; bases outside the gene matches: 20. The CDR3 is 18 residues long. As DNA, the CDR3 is TGTGCCAGCAGCGGCGACAGGGCCGACAGGCGGTCTTTATATGGCTACACCTTC. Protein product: CASSGDRADRRSLYGYTF. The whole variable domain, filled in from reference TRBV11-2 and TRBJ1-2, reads EAGVAQSPRYKIIEKRQSVAFWCNPISGHATLYWYQQILGQGPKLLIQFQNNGVVDDSQLPKDRFSAERLKGVDSTLKIQPAKLEDSAVYLCASSGDRADRRSLYGYTFGSGTRLTVV.

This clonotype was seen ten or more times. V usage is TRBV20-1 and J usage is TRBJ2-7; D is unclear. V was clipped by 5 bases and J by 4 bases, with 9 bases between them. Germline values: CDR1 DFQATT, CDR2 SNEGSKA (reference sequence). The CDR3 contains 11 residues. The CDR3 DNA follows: TGCAGTGCTGCCCAGCCTTACGAGCAGTACTTC. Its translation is CSAAQPYEQYF.

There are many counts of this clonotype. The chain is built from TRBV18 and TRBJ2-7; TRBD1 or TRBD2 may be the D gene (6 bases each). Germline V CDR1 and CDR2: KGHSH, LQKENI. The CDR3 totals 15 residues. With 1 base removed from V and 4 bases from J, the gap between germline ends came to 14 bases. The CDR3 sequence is CASSPQRGQSYEQYF. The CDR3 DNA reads TGTGCCAGCTCACCACAACGGGGGCAGTCGTACGAGCAGTACTTC.

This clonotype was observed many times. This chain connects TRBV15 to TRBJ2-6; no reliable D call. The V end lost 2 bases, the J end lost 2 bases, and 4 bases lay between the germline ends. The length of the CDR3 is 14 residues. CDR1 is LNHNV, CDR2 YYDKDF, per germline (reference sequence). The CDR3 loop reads CATSRQAGANVLTF. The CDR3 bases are TGTGCCACCAGCAGACAGGCTGGGGCCAACGTCCTGACTTTC.

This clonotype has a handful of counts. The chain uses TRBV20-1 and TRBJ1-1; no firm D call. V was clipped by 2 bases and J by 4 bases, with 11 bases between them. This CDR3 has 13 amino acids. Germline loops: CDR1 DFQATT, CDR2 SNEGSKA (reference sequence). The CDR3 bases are TGCAGTGCTAGACCGGGGTCGGGCACTGAAGCTTTCTTT. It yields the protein CSARPGSGTEAFF.

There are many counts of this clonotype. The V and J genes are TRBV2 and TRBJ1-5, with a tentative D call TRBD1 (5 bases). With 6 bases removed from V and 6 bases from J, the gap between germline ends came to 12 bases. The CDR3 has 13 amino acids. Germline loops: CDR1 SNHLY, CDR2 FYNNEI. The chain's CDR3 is CASSNGGTQPQHF. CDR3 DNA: TGTGCCAGCAGCAACGGGGGGACTCAGCCCCAGCATTTT.

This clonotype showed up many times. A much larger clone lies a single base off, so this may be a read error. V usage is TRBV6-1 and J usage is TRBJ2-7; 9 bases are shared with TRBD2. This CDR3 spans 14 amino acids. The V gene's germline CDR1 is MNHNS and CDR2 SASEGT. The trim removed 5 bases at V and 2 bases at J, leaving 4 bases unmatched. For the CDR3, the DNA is TGTGCCAGCAGTATAGCGGGGGCCCCCTACGAGCAGTACTTC. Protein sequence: CASSIAGAPYEQYF.

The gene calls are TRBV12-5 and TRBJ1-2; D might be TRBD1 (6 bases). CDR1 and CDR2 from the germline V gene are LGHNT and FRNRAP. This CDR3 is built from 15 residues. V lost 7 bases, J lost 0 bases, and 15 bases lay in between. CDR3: CASAPSDRTNYGYTF. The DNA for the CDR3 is TGTGCTAGTGCCCCCTCGGACAGAACTAACTATGGCTACACCTTC.

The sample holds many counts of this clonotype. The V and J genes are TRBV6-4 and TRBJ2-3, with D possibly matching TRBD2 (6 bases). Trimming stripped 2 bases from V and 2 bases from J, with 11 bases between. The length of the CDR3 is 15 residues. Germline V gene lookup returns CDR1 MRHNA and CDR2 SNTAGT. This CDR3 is CASSDAGTPTDTQYF. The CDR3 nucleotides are TGTGCCAGCAGTGACGCGGGGACTCCCACAGATACGCAGTATTTT.

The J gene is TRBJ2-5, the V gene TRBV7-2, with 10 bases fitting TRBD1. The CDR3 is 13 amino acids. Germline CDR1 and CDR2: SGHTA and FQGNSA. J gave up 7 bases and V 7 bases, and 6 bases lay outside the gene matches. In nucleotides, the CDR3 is TGTGCCAGCAACGGACAGGGGGGAGGGACCCAGTACTTC. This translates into CASNGQGGGTQYF.

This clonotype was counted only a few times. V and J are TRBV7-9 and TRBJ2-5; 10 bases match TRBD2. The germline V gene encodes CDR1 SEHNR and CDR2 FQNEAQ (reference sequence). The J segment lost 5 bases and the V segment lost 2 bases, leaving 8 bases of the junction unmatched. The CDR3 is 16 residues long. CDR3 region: CASSLPSGGASETQYF. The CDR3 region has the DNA TGTGCCAGCAGCTTACCCAGCGGGGGGGCCTCGGAGACCCAGTACTTC.

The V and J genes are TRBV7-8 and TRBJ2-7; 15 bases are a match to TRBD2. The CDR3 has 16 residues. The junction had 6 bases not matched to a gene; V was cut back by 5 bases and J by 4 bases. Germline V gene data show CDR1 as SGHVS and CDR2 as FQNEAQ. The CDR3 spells CASSPFGTSGRYEQYF. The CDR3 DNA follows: TGTGCCAGCAGCCCGTTCGGGACTAGCGGGAGGTACGAGCAGTACTTC.

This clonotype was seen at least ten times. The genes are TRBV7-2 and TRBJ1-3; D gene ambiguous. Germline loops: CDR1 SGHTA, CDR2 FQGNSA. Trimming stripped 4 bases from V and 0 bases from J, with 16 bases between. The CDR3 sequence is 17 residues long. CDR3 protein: CASSSISRSISGNTIYF. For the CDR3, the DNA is TGTGCCAGCAGCTCAATAAGCCGTTCGATCTCTGGAAACACCATATATTTT.

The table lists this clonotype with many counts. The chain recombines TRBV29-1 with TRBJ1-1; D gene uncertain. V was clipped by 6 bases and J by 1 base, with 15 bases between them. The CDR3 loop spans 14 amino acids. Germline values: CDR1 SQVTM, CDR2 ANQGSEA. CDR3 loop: CSVMREPGNTEAFF. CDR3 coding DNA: TGCAGCGTGATGAGGGAGCCCGGGAACACTGAAGCTTTCTTT.

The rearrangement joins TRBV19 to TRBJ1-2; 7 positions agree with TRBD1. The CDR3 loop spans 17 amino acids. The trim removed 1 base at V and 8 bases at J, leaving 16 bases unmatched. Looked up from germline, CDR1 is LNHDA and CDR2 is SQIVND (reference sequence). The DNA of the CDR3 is TGTGCCAGTAGTATAGGGACAGGACTTGCAAAAAACGAGGGCTACACCTTC. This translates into CASSIGTGLAKNEGYTF.

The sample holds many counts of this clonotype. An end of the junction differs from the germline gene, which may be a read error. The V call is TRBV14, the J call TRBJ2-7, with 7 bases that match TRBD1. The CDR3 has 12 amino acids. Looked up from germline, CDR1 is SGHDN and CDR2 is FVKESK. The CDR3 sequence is CASSQNRGEQYF. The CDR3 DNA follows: TGCGCCAGCAGCCAAAACAGGGGCGAGCAGTACTTC.

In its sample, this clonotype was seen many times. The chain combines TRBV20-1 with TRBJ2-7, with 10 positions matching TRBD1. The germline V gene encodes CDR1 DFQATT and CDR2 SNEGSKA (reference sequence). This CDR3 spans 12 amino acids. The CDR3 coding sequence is TGCAGCAGGCTGGGACAGGGGTCCGAGCAGTACTTC. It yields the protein CSRLGQGSEQYF.

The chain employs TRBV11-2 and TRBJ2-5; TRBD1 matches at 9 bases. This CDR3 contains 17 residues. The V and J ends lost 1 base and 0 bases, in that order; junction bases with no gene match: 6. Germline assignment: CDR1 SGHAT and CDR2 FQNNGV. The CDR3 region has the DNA TGTGCCAGCAGCTTAGTGGGGGACAGGGTCTACCAAGAGACCCAGTACTTC. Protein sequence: CASSLVGDRVYQETQYF.

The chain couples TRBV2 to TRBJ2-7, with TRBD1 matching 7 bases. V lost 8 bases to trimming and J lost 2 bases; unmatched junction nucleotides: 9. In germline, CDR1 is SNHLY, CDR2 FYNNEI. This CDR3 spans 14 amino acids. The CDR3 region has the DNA TGTGCCAGCGGACTCGACAGGGTCCCCTACGAGCAGTACTTC. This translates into CASGLDRVPYEQYF.

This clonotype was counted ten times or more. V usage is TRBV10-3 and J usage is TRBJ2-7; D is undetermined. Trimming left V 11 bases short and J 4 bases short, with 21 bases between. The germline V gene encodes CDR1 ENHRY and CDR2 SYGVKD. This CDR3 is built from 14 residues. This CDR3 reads CASAFGLGIYEQYF. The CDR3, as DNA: TGTGCCTCAGCCTTTGGTCTAGGGATTTACGAGCAGTACTTC.

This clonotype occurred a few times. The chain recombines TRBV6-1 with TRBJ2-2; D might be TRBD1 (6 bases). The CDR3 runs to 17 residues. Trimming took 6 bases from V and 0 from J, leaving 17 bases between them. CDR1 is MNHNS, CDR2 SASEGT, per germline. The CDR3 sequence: CASRRPQGHANTGELFF. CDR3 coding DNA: TGTGCCAGCAGGCGACCTCAGGGACACGCGAACACCGGGGAGCTGTTTTTT.